The clone carrying this T cell receptor beta chain has only a few counts. Its antigen is not known. The CDR3 is 18 amino acids. V shed 7 bases, J shed 4 bases, and the junction held 12 bases outside the gene matches. Germline lookup yields CDR1 MNHEY and CDR2 SMNVEV (reference sequence). The data originate from a study of T-cell memory formation after mild COVID-19. Study-level background: For the most part, TCR clusters were specific to one donor.

Study-level points and caveats: Nothing showed for sure that second-wave clones peaking on day 37 were SARS-CoV-2 specific.

Each CDR3 protein is one row after TCRdb ran MiXCR on the 5' RACE reads. The data contain over 400,000 distinct CDR3 sequences, 20% to 30% of them seen just once; the ten biggest clones take up around 13%. This TCR was recovered from an adult woman who had mild COVID-19 (a few samples of this study predate the infection). Cell type and time point are not known. Sequenced sample: PBMCs or a T cell subset sorted from them (not recorded which). The genes are TRBV27 and TRBJ2-2, with TRBD2 matching 13 bases. Here the CDR3 DNA reads TGTGCCAGCACCTTAGGACTAGCGGGGGTATCGGGCACCGGGGAGCTGTTTTTT. The encoded protein is CASTLGLAGVSGTGELFF.